Only a few counts were recorded for the clone carrying this TCR beta chain. Its matching antigen is unknown. 5'RACE with constant-segment primers built TCRalpha and TCRbeta cDNA libraries with UMIs. TCRdb processed the 5' RACE reads anew with MiXCR; each CDR3 protein has one entry. This sample yields around 370,000 distinct CDR3 sequences, of which roughly 21% are seen a single time; under 15% belongs to the top ten. The sample belongs to a study of T-cell memory formation after mild COVID-19. Across the whole study: Among the donors, TCR clusters were largely specific to each donor. Findings and limits, study-wide: The appearance of some responding clones in pre-infection memory suggested that cross-reactive memory joined. CD4+ contracting clones were found mainly in CM and EM, and CD8+ ones in EMRA.

The V gene lost 0 bases and the J gene lost 3 bases, with 17 bases spanning the gap. The CDR3 runs 18 residues. Germline CDR1 reads KGHSH; CDR2 reads LQKENI. The sample taken for sequencing was PBMCs or a T cell subset sorted from them (not recorded which). The source is an adult woman who had mild COVID-19 (a few samples of this study predate the infection). Cell type and time point are not known. The V call is TRBV18, the J call TRBJ2-2; D possibly uses TRBD1 or TRBD2 (5 bases each). In DNA form, the CDR3 reads TGTGCCAGCTCACCACCCGGGGCAGGACCTCAATACACCGGGGAGCTGTTTTTT. Translating it yields CASSPPGAGPQYTGELFF.